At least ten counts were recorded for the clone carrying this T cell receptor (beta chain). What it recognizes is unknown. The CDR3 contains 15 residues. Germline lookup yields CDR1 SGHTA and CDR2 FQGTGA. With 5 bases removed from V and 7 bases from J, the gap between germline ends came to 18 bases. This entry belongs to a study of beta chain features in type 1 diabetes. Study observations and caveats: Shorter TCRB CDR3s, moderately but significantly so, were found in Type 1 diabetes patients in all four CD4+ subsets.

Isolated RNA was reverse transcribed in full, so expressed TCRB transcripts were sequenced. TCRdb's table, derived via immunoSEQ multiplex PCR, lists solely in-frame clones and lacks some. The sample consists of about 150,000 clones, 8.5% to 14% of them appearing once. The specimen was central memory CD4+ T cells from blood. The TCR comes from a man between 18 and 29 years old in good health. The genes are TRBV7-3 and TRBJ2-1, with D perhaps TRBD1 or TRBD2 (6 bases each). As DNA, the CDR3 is TGTGCCAGCAGCCCGCCTGGGGGGCCGATGAATGAGCAGTTCTTC. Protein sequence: CASSPPGGPMNEQFF. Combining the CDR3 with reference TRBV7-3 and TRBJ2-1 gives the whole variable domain GAGVSQTPSNKVTEKGKYVELRCDPISGHTALYWYRQSLGQGPEFLIYFQGTGAADDSGLPNDRFFAVRPEGSVSTLKIQRTERGDSAVYLCASSPPGGPMNEQFFGPGTRLTVL.